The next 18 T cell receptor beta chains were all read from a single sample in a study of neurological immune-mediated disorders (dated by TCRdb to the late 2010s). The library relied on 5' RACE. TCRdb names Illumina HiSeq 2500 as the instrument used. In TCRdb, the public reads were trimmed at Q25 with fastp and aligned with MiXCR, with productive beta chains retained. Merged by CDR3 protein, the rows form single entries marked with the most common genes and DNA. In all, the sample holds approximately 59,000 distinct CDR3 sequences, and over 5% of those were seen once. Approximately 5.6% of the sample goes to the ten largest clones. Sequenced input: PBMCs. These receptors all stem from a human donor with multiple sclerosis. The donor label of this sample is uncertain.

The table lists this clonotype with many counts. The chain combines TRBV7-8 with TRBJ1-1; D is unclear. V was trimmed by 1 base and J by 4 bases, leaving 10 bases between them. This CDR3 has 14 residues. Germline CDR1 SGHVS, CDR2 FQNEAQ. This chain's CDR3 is CASSLETPRTEAFF. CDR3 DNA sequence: TGTGCCAGCAGCTTAGAGACCCCCCGCACTGAAGCTTTCTTT.

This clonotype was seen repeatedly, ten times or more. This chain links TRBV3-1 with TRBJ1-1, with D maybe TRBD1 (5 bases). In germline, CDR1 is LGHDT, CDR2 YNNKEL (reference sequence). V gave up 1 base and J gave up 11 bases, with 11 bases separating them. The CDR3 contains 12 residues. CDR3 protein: CASSQGQFGAFF. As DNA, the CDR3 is TGTGCCAGCAGCCAAGGACAGTTCGGGGCTTTCTTT.

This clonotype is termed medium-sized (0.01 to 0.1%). The DNA of the CDR3 is TGCGCCAGCAAACCGAGGGACAGGGAGTTAACCCAGTACTTC. Translated: CASKPRDRELTQYF. The J gene is TRBJ2-5, the V gene TRBV5-1; 9 nucleotides align to TRBD1. Germline lookup yields CDR1 SGHRS and CDR2 YFSETQ. The CDR3 totals 14 residues. V gave up 6 bases and J gave up 8 bases; unmatched junction bases: 11.

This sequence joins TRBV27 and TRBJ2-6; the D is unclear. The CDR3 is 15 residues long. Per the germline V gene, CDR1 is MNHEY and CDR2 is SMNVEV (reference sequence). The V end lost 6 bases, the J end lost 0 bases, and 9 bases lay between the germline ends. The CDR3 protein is CASSSTTSGANVLTF. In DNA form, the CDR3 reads TGTGCCAGCAGCAGCACAACCTCTGGGGCCAACGTCCTGACTTTC.

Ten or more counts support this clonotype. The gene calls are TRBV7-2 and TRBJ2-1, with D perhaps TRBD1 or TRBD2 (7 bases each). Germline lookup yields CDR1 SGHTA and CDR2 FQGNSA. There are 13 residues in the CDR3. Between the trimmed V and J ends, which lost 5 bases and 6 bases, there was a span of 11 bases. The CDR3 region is CASSQGGGNEQFF. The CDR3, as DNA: TGTGCCAGCAGCCAGGGGGGGGGCAATGAGCAGTTCTTC.

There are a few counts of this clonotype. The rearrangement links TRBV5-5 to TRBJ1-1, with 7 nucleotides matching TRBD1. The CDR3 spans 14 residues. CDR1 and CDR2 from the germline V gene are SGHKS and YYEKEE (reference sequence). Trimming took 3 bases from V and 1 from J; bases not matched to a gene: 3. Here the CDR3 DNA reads TGTGCCAGCAGCTGGAGGACAGGGAACACTGAAGCTTTCTTT. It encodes CASSWRTGNTEAFF.

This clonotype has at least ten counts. The CDR3 region is CASSLDGNQPQHF. Written as DNA, the CDR3 is TGCGCCAGCAGCTTGGATGGCAATCAGCCCCAGCATTTT. V gene TRBV5-1 combines with J gene TRBJ1-5; D not certain. CDR1 and CDR2 (germline): SGHRS, YFSETQ. The V gene lost 0 bases and the J gene lost 2 bases, with 3 bases spanning the gap. The CDR3 length is 13 residues.

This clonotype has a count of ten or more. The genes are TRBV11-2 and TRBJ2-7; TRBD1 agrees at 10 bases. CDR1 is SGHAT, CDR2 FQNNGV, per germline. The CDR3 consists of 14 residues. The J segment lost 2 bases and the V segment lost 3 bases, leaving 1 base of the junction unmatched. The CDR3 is CASSFGTGAYEQYF. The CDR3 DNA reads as TGTGCCAGCAGCTTTGGGACAGGGGCCTACGAGCAGTACTTC. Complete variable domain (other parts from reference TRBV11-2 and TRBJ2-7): EAGVAQSPRYKIIEKRQSVAFWCNPISGHATLYWYQQILGQGPKLLIQFQNNGVVDDSQLPKDRFSAERLKGVDSTLKIQPAKLEDSAVYLCASSFGTGAYEQYFGPGTRLTVT.

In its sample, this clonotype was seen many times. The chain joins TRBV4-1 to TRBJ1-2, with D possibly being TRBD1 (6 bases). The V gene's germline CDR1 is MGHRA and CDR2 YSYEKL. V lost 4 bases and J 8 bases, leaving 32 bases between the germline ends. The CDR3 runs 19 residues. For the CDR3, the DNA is TGCGCCAGCAGCCCCACGATTAGATTGGCAGGGGCCCCCCCAGTCGGCTACACCTTC. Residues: CASSPTIRLAGAPPVGYTF.

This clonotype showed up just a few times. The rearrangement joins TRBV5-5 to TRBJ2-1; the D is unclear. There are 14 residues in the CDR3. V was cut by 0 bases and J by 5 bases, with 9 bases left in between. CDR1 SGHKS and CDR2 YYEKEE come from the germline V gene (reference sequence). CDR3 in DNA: TGTGCCAGCAGCTTGGCCACTCAAAACAATGAGCAGTTCTTC. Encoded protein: CASSLATQNNEQFF.

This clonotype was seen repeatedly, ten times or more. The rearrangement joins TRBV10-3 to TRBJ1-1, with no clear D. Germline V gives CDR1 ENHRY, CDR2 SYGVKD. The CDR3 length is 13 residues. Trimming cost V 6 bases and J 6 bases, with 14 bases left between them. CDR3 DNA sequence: TGTGCCATCAGATTAGACCCATACGCTGAAGCTTTCTTT. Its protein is CAIRLDPYAEAFF.

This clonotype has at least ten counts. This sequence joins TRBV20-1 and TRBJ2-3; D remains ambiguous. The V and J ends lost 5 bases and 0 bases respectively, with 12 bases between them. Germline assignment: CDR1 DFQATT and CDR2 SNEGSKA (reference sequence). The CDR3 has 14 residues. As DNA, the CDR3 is TGCAGTGCTGCGGCCCCACCTAGCACAGATACGCAGTATTTT. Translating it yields CSAAAPPSTDTQYF.

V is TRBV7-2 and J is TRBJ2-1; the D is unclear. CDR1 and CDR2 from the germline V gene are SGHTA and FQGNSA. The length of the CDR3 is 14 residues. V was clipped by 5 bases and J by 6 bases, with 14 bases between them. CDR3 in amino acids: CASSPPWDLNEQFF. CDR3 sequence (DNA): TGTGCCAGCAGCCCCCCTTGGGATCTCAATGAGCAGTTCTTC.

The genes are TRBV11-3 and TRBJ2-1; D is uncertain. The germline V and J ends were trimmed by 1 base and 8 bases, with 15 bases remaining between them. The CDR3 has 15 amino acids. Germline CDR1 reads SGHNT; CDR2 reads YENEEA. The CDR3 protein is CASSLGRGPGDEQFF. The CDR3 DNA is TGTGCCAGCAGCTTAGGACGCGGCCCTGGGGATGAGCAGTTCTTC.

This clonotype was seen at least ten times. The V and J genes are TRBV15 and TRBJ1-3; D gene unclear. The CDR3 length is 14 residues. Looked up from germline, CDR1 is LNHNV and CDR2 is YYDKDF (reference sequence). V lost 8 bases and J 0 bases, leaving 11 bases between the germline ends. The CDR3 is CATGGGYSGNTIYF. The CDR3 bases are TGTGCCACCGGCGGAGGTTACTCTGGAAACACCATATATTTT.

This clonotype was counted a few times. The DNA for the CDR3 is TGTGCCAGCAGCCCCCCCCAGGGTTTTAGAAATCAGCCCCAGCATTTT. It specifies CASSPPQGFRNQPQHF. This sequence joins TRBV6-6 and TRBJ1-5, with D perhaps TRBD1 (5 bases). Per the germline V gene, CDR1 is MNHNY and CDR2 is SVGAGI (reference sequence). The CDR3 runs to 16 residues. The V gene lost 6 bases and the J gene lost 4 bases, with 19 bases spanning the gap.

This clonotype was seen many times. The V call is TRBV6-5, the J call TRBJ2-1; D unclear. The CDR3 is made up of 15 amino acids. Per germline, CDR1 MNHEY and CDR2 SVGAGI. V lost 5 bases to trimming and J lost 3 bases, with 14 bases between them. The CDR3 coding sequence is TGTGCCAGCAGTCCCTCCGACCGCGGCTACAATGAGCAGTTCTTC. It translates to CASSPSDRGYNEQFF.

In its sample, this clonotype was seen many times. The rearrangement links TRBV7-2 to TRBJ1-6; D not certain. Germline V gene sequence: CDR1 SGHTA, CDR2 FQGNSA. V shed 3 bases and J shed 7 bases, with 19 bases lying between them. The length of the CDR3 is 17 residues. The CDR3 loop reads CASSFRGGPGANSPLHF. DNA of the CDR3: TGTGCCAGCAGCTTCCGGGGTGGACCGGGCGCCAATTCACCCCTCCACTTT.